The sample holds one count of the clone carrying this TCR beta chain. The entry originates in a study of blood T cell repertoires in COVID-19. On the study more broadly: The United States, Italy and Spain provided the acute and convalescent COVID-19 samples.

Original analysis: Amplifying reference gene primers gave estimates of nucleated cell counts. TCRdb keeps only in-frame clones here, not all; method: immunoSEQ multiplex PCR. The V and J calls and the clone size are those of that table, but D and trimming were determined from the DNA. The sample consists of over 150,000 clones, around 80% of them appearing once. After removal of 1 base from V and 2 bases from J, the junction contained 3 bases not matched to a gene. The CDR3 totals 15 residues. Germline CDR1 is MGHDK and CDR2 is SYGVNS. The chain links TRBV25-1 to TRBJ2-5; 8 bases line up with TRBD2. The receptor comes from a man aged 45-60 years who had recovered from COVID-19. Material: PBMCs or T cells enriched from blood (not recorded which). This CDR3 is CASSEFAGGQETQYF. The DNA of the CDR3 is TGTGCCAGCAGTGAATTTGCGGGAGGACAAGAGACCCAGTACTTC.